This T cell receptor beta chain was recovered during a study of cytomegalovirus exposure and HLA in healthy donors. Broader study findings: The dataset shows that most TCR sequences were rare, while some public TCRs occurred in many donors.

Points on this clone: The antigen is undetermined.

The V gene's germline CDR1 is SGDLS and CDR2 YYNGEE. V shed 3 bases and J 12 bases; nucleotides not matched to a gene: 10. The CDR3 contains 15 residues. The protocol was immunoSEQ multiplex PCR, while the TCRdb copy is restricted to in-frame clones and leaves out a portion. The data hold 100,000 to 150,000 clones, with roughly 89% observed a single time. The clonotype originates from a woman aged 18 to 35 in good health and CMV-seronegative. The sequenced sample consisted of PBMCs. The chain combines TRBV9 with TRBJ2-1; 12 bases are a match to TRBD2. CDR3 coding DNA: TGTGCCAGCAGCGCCGGACTAGCGGGATCTTATGGGCAGTTCTTC. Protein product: CASSAGLAGSYGQFF.